The rows below give T cell receptor beta chains drawn from one sample of a study of T cell responses to AZD1222 COVID-19 vaccine. Generated by immunoSEQ multiplex PCR, the TCRdb table keeps only in-frame clones and is missing some. The profile shows roughly 67,000 clones, roughly 90% of them singletons. The material was peripheral blood, obtained on day 0 of AZD1222 vaccination. Receptors were obtained from an adult in good health. Each CDR3 is given without its conserved first and last residue.

ASSYADSYEQY | TRBV6-5
ASSKLAVVDRMNRCYGYT | TRBV21-1
SVVLLADYNEQF | TRBV29-1
ASSPGGGYYEQY | TRBV7-2
AAGYGRQF | TRBV3-1/TRBV3-2
ATPRFFCNRERGTEAF | TRBV4-3
ASSLAGGPGTGELF | TRBV7-7
ASSYGGISGNTIY | TRBV5-1
ASKAGEIYEQY | TRBV6-5
ATSRDQARRQSEKLF | TRBV15
ASSSTSGRTGELF | TRBV7-7
ASSLEGGMNTEAF | TRBV7-2
ASSLEFQETQY | TRBV7-2
ASSLTSGPYNEQF | TRBV5-1
ASSESWGTNTEAF | TRBV6-4
ASSPRKNNEQF | TRBV5-4
ATATVRGGEQF | TRBV24-1
ASSDTMEGTEAF | TRBV6-4
ASSPRGTVNTEAF | TRBV18
ARSFQVREYSNQPQH | TRBV5-3
ASSLWGEETQY | TRBV7-6
SSETANYGYT | TRBV29-1
ASSSGLWDQPQH | TRBV7-9
ASSRGQPNSGNTIY | TRBV7-9
ASSESGLAGGYEQY | TRBV10-2
ASSVGTGLTYEQY | TRBV9
ASSVLGLPGAGYEQY | TRBV5-1
ASSQGGRPFNEQF | TRBV4-1
ASSARPSPKSLHYEQY | TRBV10-2
ASSPETGASGYT | TRBV18
ASSPGHGEGNTEAF | TRBV19
ASSLETGGGIQY | TRBV7-9
ASSQSLAGGFWETQY | TRBV4-2
ASRVGTHGSGELF | TRBV27
ASSRDLYSPLH | TRBV5-5
ASSLRTSYNEQF | TRBV19
ASSQDTGLAGATDTQY | TRBV4-3
AWRGPGGSGYGYT | TRBV30
ASSAQGGHTDTQY | TRBV11-3
ASSLAGGWADTQY | TRBV7-2
ASSTAPGTFYNERF | TRBV6-2/TRBV6-3
ASSLDHTNYGYT | TRBV11-2
ASSTRQGVVIEQY | TRBV5-4
ASSLDFGEKLF | TRBV5-6
ASGTDSQETQY | TRBV2
ASSLGTGGDEQF | TRBV6-4
AITKTTTVGGNTEAF | TRBV7-9
ASSLEAGRVNTEAF | TRBV11-2
AIQGGPMNTEAF | TRBV28
ASKDRGYEQY | TRBV2
ATSRDQVETQY | TRBV15
ASTQYSNQPQH | TRBV6-6
ASSFAGTGTETQY | TRBV5-1
ASSTDGGGANSPLH | TRBV2
ASSLGGAGEQY | TRBV7-6